The 26 T cell receptor beta chains below all came from one sample that was sequenced in a study of blood T cells in healthy people across ages. Alongside a J-beta primer mix, a sample-barcoded 5' primer served in a second PCR lasting roughly 6 to 11 cycles. TCRdb independently ran MiXCR on the 5' RACE reads; one entry per CDR3 protein. The sample carries approximately 1,700,000 distinct CDR3 sequences, around 42% recorded once. The specimen was blood. The receptors were gathered from a human donor in good health.

V usage is TRBV5-6 and J usage is TRBJ2-7; 7 positions agree with TRBD1. Germline V gene lookup returns CDR1 SGHDT and CDR2 YYEEEE. The ends lost 4 bases at V and 4 bases at J; junction bases unmatched: 8. This CDR3 region has 14 residues. The CDR3, as DNA: TGTGCCAGCAGCGACCTCAAGGGGGCATACGAGCAGTACTTC. Amino acids: CASSDLKGAYEQYF.

This chain joins TRBV7-8 and TRBJ1-2, with no clear D. Trimming took off 1 base at V and 4 bases at J, with 10 bases between the two ends. This CDR3 is built from 14 residues. Germline CDR1 is SGHVS and CDR2 is FQNEAQ. CDR3 residues: CASSLGASLYGYTF. As DNA, the CDR3 is TGTGCCAGCAGCTTAGGAGCATCTCTCTATGGCTACACCTTC.

V and J are TRBV29-1 and TRBJ2-2; perhaps TRBD1 as D (5 bases). The CDR3 sequence is 15 residues long. Germline CDR1 SQVTM, CDR2 ANQGSEA. V lost 7 bases and J lost 1, with 16 bases in between. Written as DNA, the CDR3 is TGCAGCGCTACGGGCCGCAGGGTGAACACCGGGGAGCTGTTTTTT. Its translation: CSATGRRVNTGELFF.

This clonotype showed up many times. With a much larger clone just one base away, this may be a read error. The chain combines TRBV20-1 with TRBJ2-7; possibly TRBD2 for D (6 bases). Germline V gene data show CDR1 as DFQATT and CDR2 as SNEGSKA (reference sequence). Trimming stripped 1 base from V and 3 bases from J, with 10 bases between. This CDR3 has 13 amino acids. In nucleotides, the CDR3 is TGCAGTGCTAGAGGGGACTGGGACTACGAGCAGTACTTC. This encodes CSARGDWDYEQYF.

The chain employs TRBV28 and TRBJ2-7; possibly TRBD1 for D (6 bases). The CDR3 runs 15 residues. The V end was cut by 4 bases, the J end by 1 base, with 14 bases between. Germline V CDR1 and CDR2: MDHEN, SYDVKM. The CDR3 DNA reads TGTGCCAGCAGTTCACCGCCCACAGGGTCCTACGAGCAGTACTTC. Translated, it gives CASSSPPTGSYEQYF.

This clonotype showed up just a few times. At one end, the junction sequence differs from germline, possibly due to a read error. The V call is TRBV2, the J call TRBJ1-1; D is uncertain. This CDR3 spans 13 amino acids. Germline V lookup: CDR1 SNHLY, CDR2 FYNNEI. The CDR3 region is CASSADGNTEAFF. Here the CDR3 DNA reads TGTGCCAGCAGTGCTGACGGAAACACCGAAGCTTTCTTT. The full variable domain, with the rest looked up from reference TRBV2 and TRBJ1-1, is EPEVTQTPSHQVTQMGQEVILRCVPISNHLYFYWYRQILGQKVEFLVSFYNNEISEKSEIFDDQFSVERPDGSNFTLKIRSTKLEDSAMYFCASSADGNTEAFFGQGTRLTVV.

The chain employs TRBV4-3 and TRBJ1-1, with 8 bases fitting TRBD1. Looked up from germline, CDR1 is LGHNA and CDR2 is YSLEER. Unmatched junction bases numbered 8, after V lost 0 bases and J lost 8 bases. The CDR3 length is 15 residues. The chain's CDR3 is CASSQDWDRTSEAFF. In DNA form, the CDR3 reads TGCGCCAGCAGCCAAGATTGGGACAGGACATCCGAAGCTTTCTTT.

This clonotype was recorded a few times. Lacking the conserved final phenylalanine or tryptophan, this CDR3 likely reflects a read error. The gene calls are TRBV4-3 and TRBJ2-2; no clear D. Germline loops: CDR1 LGHNA, CDR2 YSLEER. V was trimmed by 0 bases and J by 7 bases, leaving 6 bases between them. This CDR3 region has 13 residues. CDR3 DNA: TGCGCCAGCAGCCAAGATCATAACGGGGAGCTGTTTTTG. Translated, it gives CASSQDHNGELFL.

The V and J genes are TRBV7-8 and TRBJ2-1; 8 positions agree with TRBD2. The CDR3 extends over 15 amino acids. The V segment lost 8 bases and the J segment 8 bases; nucleotides outside the gene matches: 14. Germline lookup yields CDR1 SGHVS and CDR2 FQNEAQ. The CDR3 loop is CASHPRGASRDEQFF. The DNA for the CDR3 is TGTGCCAGCCATCCGCGGGGGGCCTCGCGGGATGAGCAGTTCTTC.

This clonotype was counted a few times. CDR3 protein: CSVSGLNTEAFF. DNA for the CDR3: TGCAGCGTCTCAGGGTTGAACACTGAAGCTTTCTTT. The rearrangement links TRBV29-1 to TRBJ1-1; a possible D gene is TRBD1 (5 bases). CDR3 length equals 12 residues. V was cut by 6 bases and J by 0 bases, with 8 bases left in between. CDR1 is SQVTM, CDR2 ANQGSEA, per germline.

This chain links TRBV29-1 with TRBJ2-7; 10 nucleotides agree with TRBD1. V dropped 5 bases and J dropped 2; count of bases not matched to a gene: 3. The CDR3 totals 13 residues. The germline gives CDR1 SQVTM, CDR2 ANQGSEA. CDR3 coding DNA: TGCAGCGTTAGGACAGGGGGACCCTACGAGCAGTACTTC. This gives the protein CSVRTGGPYEQYF.

The gene calls are TRBV7-2 and TRBJ2-1; D perhaps matches TRBD2 (6 bases). Per the germline V gene, CDR1 is SGHTA and CDR2 is FQGNSA. This CDR3 comprises 15 residues. V was pared by 5 bases and J by 4 bases, with 15 bases between. In nucleotides, the CDR3 is TGTGCCAGCAGCCCCGTGGTCGGGAGTTACAATGAGCAGTTCTTC. Translated: CASSPVVGSYNEQFF.

The chain joins TRBV11-3 to TRBJ2-3; 8 nucleotides match TRBD1. Trimming cost V 5 bases and J 13 bases; bases outside gene matches: 14. The germline CDR1 and CDR2 sequences are SGHNT and YENEEA. The CDR3 runs 14 residues. CDR3 coding DNA: TGTGCCAGCAGCGCCAGTAGAACAGGGGGAAAAAAGTATTTT. The encoded protein is CASSASRTGGKKYF.

The chain uses TRBV9 and TRBJ1-2; a weak D match, TRBD1 (6 bases). This CDR3 has 14 amino acids. V dropped 0 bases and J dropped 5 bases, with 11 bases sitting between them. Germline CDR1 SGDLS, CDR2 YYNGEE. CDR3: CASSVGRTVYGYTF. The CDR3 DNA sequence: TGTGCCAGCAGCGTAGGTAGGACAGTATATGGCTACACCTTC.

This clonotype was detected only a few times. This chain links TRBV24-1 with TRBJ2-1; unclear D gene. V lost 4 bases to trimming and J lost 10 bases, with 10 bases between them. CDR1 and CDR2 (germline): KGHDR, SFDVKD. This CDR3 region has 12 residues. The CDR3 reads CATSDKGREQFF. DNA of the CDR3: TGTGCCACCAGTGACAAAGGGCGGGAGCAGTTCTTC.

This clonotype has just a few counts. The rearrangement links TRBV28 to TRBJ2-3; D uncertain. There are 13 residues in the CDR3. In germline, CDR1 is MDHEN, CDR2 SYDVKM. The V end was cut by 6 bases, the J end by 5 bases, with 12 bases between. In nucleotides, the CDR3 is TGTGCCAGCAGAAAACCTCCGCGAGATACGCAGTATTTT. It specifies CASRKPPRDTQYF.

This chain links TRBV20-1 with TRBJ2-4, with no clear D. The end of the DNA fits TRBJ2-5 better, so the J call may be wrong. This CDR3 comprises 15 residues. CDR1 is DFQATT and CDR2 is SNEGSKA in the germline V gene (reference sequence). This chain's CDR3 is CSARTHRADQETQYF. DNA of the CDR3: TGCAGTGCTAGAACGCACCGGGCCGACCAAGAGACCCAGTACTTC.

The CDR3 reads CASSYRGYEQFF. CDR3 nucleotide sequence: TGTGCCAGCAGTTACCGTGGGTATGAGCAGTTCTTC. This sequence joins TRBV6-6 and TRBJ2-1, with D unresolved. The CDR3 is 12 amino acids. Germline lookup yields CDR1 MNHNY and CDR2 SVGAGI (reference sequence). V lost 2 bases, J lost 8 bases, and 7 bases lay in between.

In its sample, this clonotype was seen a few times. The CDR3 here is CASSLIGGVDYGYTF. CDR3 DNA sequence: TGCGCCAGCAGCTTGATTGGCGGGGTGGACTATGGCTACACCTTC. This chain uses TRBV5-1 with TRBJ1-2; D remains ambiguous. Germline lookup yields CDR1 SGHRS and CDR2 YFSETQ. The ends were cut back, 1 base at V and 3 bases at J, with 13 bases in the middle. The CDR3 totals 15 residues.

V is TRBV20-1 and J is TRBJ2-2; 7 nucleotides agree with TRBD1. The ends lost 5 bases at V and 2 bases at J; junction bases unmatched: 8. CDR3 size: 15 residues. Germline V gene sequence: CDR1 DFQATT, CDR2 SNEGSKA (reference sequence). The CDR3 DNA reads TGCAGTGCTTCGAAGGGGACAGTCAACACCGGGGAGCTGTTTTTT. Translating it yields CSASKGTVNTGELFF.

This clonotype was detected many times. The chain recombines TRBV20-1 with TRBJ2-5; D is unclear. Trimming took 0 bases from V and 4 from J, leaving 3 bases between them. Germline V gene data show CDR1 as DFQATT and CDR2 as SNEGSKA (reference sequence). This CDR3 has 11 amino acids. CDR3 coding DNA: TGCAGTGCTAGAGAAGGAGAGACCCAGTACTTC. This codes for CSAREGETQYF.

This clonotype has just a few counts. The chain carries TRBV20-1 and TRBJ2-1; the D is unclear. The CDR3 has 17 amino acids. Germline CDR1 and CDR2: DFQATT and SNEGSKA (reference sequence). The germline V and J ends were trimmed by 2 bases and 8 bases, with 25 bases remaining between them. The DNA of the CDR3 is TGCAGTGCTAGACCTCCCGACAAGGGAACTGATAGGGATGAGCAGTTCTTC. Encoded protein: CSARPPDKGTDRDEQFF.

J is TRBJ2-1 and V is TRBV5-5, with D tentatively TRBD1 (5 bases). Germline-derived CDR1 and CDR2 are SGHKS and YYEKEE (reference sequence). Deletions cut 5 bases from V and 10 bases from J, with 13 bases between. The CDR3 totals 12 residues. CDR3 protein: CASRGQFAEQFF. CDR3 nucleotide sequence: TGTGCCAGCAGGGGGCAATTCGCGGAGCAGTTCTTC.

Notes on this clonotype: Relative to the germline gene, one junction end is altered; a read error may explain this. The V and J genes are TRBV15 and TRBJ1-6, with D possibly matching TRBD1 (5 bases). This CDR3 comprises 16 residues. Germline CDR1 LNHNV, CDR2 YYDKDF (reference sequence). DNA for the CDR3: TGTGCCACCAGCAGAGGGGCCCAGGGCCAATATTCATCCCTCCACTTT. Translated, it gives CATSRGAQGQYSSLHF.

The chain recombines TRBV5-1 with TRBJ1-2, with a possible D match to TRBD1 (5 bases). CDR1 is SGHRS, CDR2 YFSETQ, per germline. The CDR3 extends over 15 amino acids. V lost 6 bases to trimming and J lost 2 bases, with 17 bases between them. The CDR3 nucleotides read TGCGCCAGCATATCCGGGCGGGGGACGAACTATGGCTACACCTTC. Protein sequence: CASISGRGTNYGYTF.

A note on this clonotype: A much larger clone differs by one base, so this may be a read error. The chain employs TRBV20-1 and TRBJ1-2, with D unresolved. CDR1 DFQATT and CDR2 SNEGSKA come from the germline V gene (reference sequence). The CDR3 extends over 18 amino acids. With 3 bases removed from V and 4 bases from J, the gap between germline ends came to 27 bases. The CDR3: CSASSSSGRKHTSYGYTF. Here the CDR3 DNA reads TGCAGTGCTAGTAGCTCTTCGGGTAGAAAACACACTAGCTATGGCTACACCTTC.